A single sample gave rise to the 8 T cell receptor beta chains below, sequenced in a study of T cells after yellow fever vaccination. TCRdb re-called the 5' RACE reads with MiXCR, one entry per CDR3 protein. The data contain hundreds of thousands of distinct CDR3 sequences, roughly 4% of them singletons. The sample consisted of PBMCs, taken on the day of the yellow fever booster vaccination. All receptors come from a young man who received the YFV17D yellow fever vaccine.

This clonotype was observed a handful of times. The chain combines TRBV4-1 with TRBJ2-3; D is unresolved. The CDR3 is made up of 15 amino acids. Germline V CDR1 and CDR2: MGHRA, YSYEKL. Deletions cut 3 bases from V and 6 bases from J, with 16 bases between. This CDR3 reads CASSQRLPMRDTQYF. As DNA, the CDR3 is TGCGCCAGCAGCCAGCGACTCCCAATGCGGGATACGCAGTATTTT.

In this sample, this clonotype turned up many times. The chain employs TRBV12-3 or TRBV12-4 and TRBJ2-3, with D possibly being TRBD2 (5 bases). V was shortened by 5 bases and J by 2 bases, with 11 bases between the two germline ends. The CDR3 is made up of 14 amino acids. CDR3: CASSRGTPTDTQYF. The CDR3, as DNA: TGTGCCAGCAGTCGGGGAACTCCCACAGATACGCAGTATTTT.

This clonotype was detected ten times or more. The chain employs TRBV7-3 and TRBJ2-3, with a weak D call TRBD2 (5 bases). The CDR3 is 14 residues long. The germline V and J ends were trimmed by 0 bases and 3 bases, with 7 bases remaining between them. The V gene's germline CDR1 is SGHTA and CDR2 FQGTGA. CDR3 nucleotides: TGTGCCAGCAGCTTAACTAGCGAAACAGATACGCAGTATTTT. It is translated as CASSLTSETDTQYF.

This clonotype came up many times. The V call is TRBV7-3, the J call TRBJ2-6; D might be TRBD2 (6 bases). The CDR3 is made up of 14 amino acids. Trimming cost V 8 bases and J 2 bases, with 10 bases left between them. Germline-derived CDR1 and CDR2 are SGHTA and FQGTGA. The CDR3 protein is CASAGGAGANVLTF. The CDR3 DNA reads as TGTGCCAGCGCCGGCGGGGCTGGGGCCAACGTCCTGACTTTC.

The CDR3 region has the DNA TGTGCCAGCAGCCAGACGGACAGTTACACTGAAGCTTTCTTT. This codes for CASSQTDSYTEAFF. The V and J genes are TRBV4-2 and TRBJ1-1; possibly TRBD1 for D (6 bases). Germline V gene lookup returns CDR1 LGHNA and CDR2 YNFKEQ. Trimming shortened V by 3 bases and J by 3 bases, and 11 bases separated the two germline ends. The CDR3 consists of 14 residues.

This clonotype has at least ten counts. The chain uses TRBV20-1 and TRBJ2-7; D might be TRBD2 (5 bases). Germline CDR1 and CDR2: DFQATT and SNEGSKA (reference sequence). CDR3 length: 15 amino acids. V was clipped by 4 bases and J by 4 bases, with 20 bases between them. The CDR3 bases are TGCAGTGCTAACAAAGAGGGCCTCCGTACGTACGAGCAGTACGTC. Translation: CSANKEGLRTYEQYV.

This clonotype was detected ten times or more. V usage is TRBV5-4 and J usage is TRBJ2-3; 10 bases match TRBD2. The CDR3 extends over 15 amino acids. V lost 5 bases to trimming and J lost 1 base; unmatched junction nucleotides: 4. Germline V gene data show CDR1 as SGHNT and CDR2 as YYREEE (reference sequence). The CDR3 region has the DNA TGTGCCAGCAGACCCGGGACTAGCGGCACAGATACGCAGTATTTT. Its translation is CASRPGTSGTDTQYF.

Many counts were recorded for this clonotype. The chain combines TRBV6-5 with TRBJ2-7; D is unclear. The CDR3 spans 14 residues. CDR1 is MNHEY, CDR2 SVGAGI, per germline. With 5 bases removed from V and 4 bases from J, the gap between germline ends came to 15 bases. This CDR3 reads CASSPETDGYEQYF. For the CDR3, the DNA is TGTGCCAGCAGTCCCGAAACGGACGGTTACGAGCAGTACTTC.